A selection of T cell receptor beta chains follows, all from one sample in a study of OX40 agonist ivuxolimab in advanced cancers. TCRdb's table, derived via immunoSEQ multiplex PCR, lists solely in-frame clones and lacks some. The sample holds more than 95,000 clones; 91% are singletons and the top ten take less than 0.4%. The source was CD4+ or CD8+ T cells sorted from blood, collected in a trial of the OX40 agonist ivuxolimab. The source is an adult with an advanced solid tumor such as melanoma, head and neck, liver or kidney cancer. CDR3s include the opening cysteine and the closing phenylalanine or tryptophan. Each record gives: J gene, clone size, V gene, D gene, CDR3 protein, CDR3 DNA. D genes are given only for firm matches. Expanded clones get a size class; other rows say once, few or many, or leave the size out.

j_gene: TRBJ2-1
abundance: once
v_gene: TRBV28
d_gene: TRBD2
CDR3aa: CASSSYQSIAGAPQFF
CDR3nt: TGTGCCAGCAGTTCCTACCAAAGCATAGCGGGAGCCCCCCAGTTCTTC

j_gene: TRBJ2-2
abundance: NA
v_gene: TRBV5-6
d_gene: TRBD2
CDR3aa: CASSLASGRLGRELFF
CDR3nt: TGTGCCAGCAGCTTGGCTAGCGGGAGGTTAGGTCGGGAGCTGTTTTTT

j_gene: TRBJ2-1
abundance: once
v_gene: TRBV6-5
d_gene: NA
CDR3aa: CASSYEASSYNEQFF
CDR3nt: TGTGCCAGCAGTTACGAGGCGAGCTCCTACAATGAGCAGTTCTTC

j_gene: TRBJ2-3
abundance: NA
v_gene: TRBV5-1
d_gene: NA
CDR3aa: CASRPGISTDTQYF
CDR3nt: TGCGCCAGCAGGCCGGGAATAAGCACAGATACGCAGTATTTT

j_gene: TRBJ2-1
abundance: once
v_gene: TRBV5-1
d_gene: TRBD2
CDR3aa: CASSSLAGGDNEQFF
CDR3nt: TGCGCCAGCAGCTCGCTAGCGGGAGGGGACAATGAGCAGTTCTTC

j_gene: TRBJ2-3
abundance: NA
v_gene: TRBV29-1
d_gene: NA
CDR3aa: CSVEGVTDTQYF
CDR3nt: TGCAGCGTTGAAGGGGTGACAGATACGCAGTATTTT

j_gene: TRBJ1-1
abundance: NA
v_gene: TRBV4-1
d_gene: TRBD1
CDR3aa: CASSLQGALNTEAFF
CDR3nt: TGCGCCAGCAGCCTACAGGGGGCATTGAACACTGAAGCTTTCTTT

j_gene: TRBJ1-1
abundance: NA
v_gene: TRBV19
d_gene: NA
CDR3aa: CASNIGGMNTEAFF
CDR3nt: TGTGCCAGTAACATCGGGGGAATGAACACTGAAGCTTTCTTT

j_gene: TRBJ1-3
abundance: NA
v_gene: TRBV4-2
d_gene: NA
CDR3aa: CASSQDLRFGNTIYF
CDR3nt: TGTGCCAGCAGCCAAGATCTCAGGTTTGGAAACACCATATATTTT

j_gene: TRBJ2-3
abundance: NA
v_gene: TRBV18
d_gene: TRBD2
CDR3aa: CASSPGPETSGTHTQYF
CDR3nt: TGTGCCAGCTCACCCGGACCTGAGACTAGCGGGACGCATACGCAGTATTTT

j_gene: TRBJ2-5
abundance: NA
v_gene: TRBV28
d_gene: TRBD1
CDR3aa: CASSLIMRGRETQYF
CDR3nt: TGTGCCAGCAGTTTAATTATGAGGGGGCGGGAGACCCAGTACTTC

j_gene: TRBJ2-5
abundance: once
v_gene: TRBV5-1
d_gene: TRBD2
CDR3aa: CASSFASGAGAQYF
CDR3nt: TGCGCCAGCAGTTTTGCTAGCGGAGCGGGGGCCCAGTACTTC

j_gene: TRBJ1-1
abundance: NA
v_gene: TRBV28
d_gene: NA
CDR3aa: CATILTGGAEAFF
CDR3nt: TGTGCCACAATACTCACGGGAGGGGCTGAAGCTTTCTTT

j_gene: TRBJ2-4
abundance: NA
v_gene: TRBV27
d_gene: NA
CDR3aa: CASSPQGQGNIQYF
CDR3nt: TGTGCCAGCAGTCCCCAGGGGCAAGGAAACATTCAGTACTTC

j_gene: TRBJ2-2
abundance: NA
v_gene: TRBV5-1
d_gene: TRBD2
CDR3aa: CASSLTAGVNTGELFF
CDR3nt: TGCGCCAGCAGCTTGACAGCGGGAGTTAACACCGGGGAGCTGTTTTTT

j_gene: TRBJ2-2
abundance: NA
v_gene: TRBV5-4
d_gene: TRBD1
CDR3aa: CASSFGQGDGELFF
CDR3nt: TGTGCCAGCAGCTTCGGACAGGGTGACGGGGAGCTGTTTTTT

j_gene: TRBJ2-7
abundance: NA
v_gene: TRBV7-2
d_gene: NA
CDR3aa: CASSFLAQPMLEQYF
CDR3nt: TGTGCCAGCAGCTTTCTAGCTCAGCCAATGTTAGAGCAGTACTTC

j_gene: TRBJ2-7
abundance: NA
v_gene: TRBV6-1
d_gene: NA
CDR3aa: CASSVTLEGYEQYF
CDR3nt: TGTGCCAGCAGTGTAACTCTCGAAGGATACGAGCAGTACTTC

j_gene: TRBJ1-5
abundance: few
v_gene: TRBV5-1
d_gene: NA
CDR3aa: CASSLLGGDQPQHF
CDR3nt: TGCGCCAGCAGCTTGTTGGGGGGAGATCAGCCCCAGCATTTT

j_gene: TRBJ2-5
abundance: NA
v_gene: TRBV9
d_gene: TRBD1
CDR3aa: CASSVDRGETQYF
CDR3nt: TGTGCCAGCAGCGTTGACAGGGGAGAGACCCAGTACTTC

j_gene: TRBJ1-1
abundance: NA
v_gene: TRBV6-1
d_gene: NA
CDR3aa: CASSEHKGIKTEAFF
CDR3nt: TGTGCCAGCAGTGAACATAAGGGAATTAAAACTGAAGCTTTCTTT

j_gene: TRBJ2-2
abundance: once
v_gene: TRBV5-1
d_gene: TRBD1
CDR3aa: CASSSGQGTGELFF
CDR3nt: TGCGCCAGCAGCTCGGGACAGGGTACCGGGGAGCTGTTTTTT

j_gene: TRBJ1-2
abundance: NA
v_gene: TRBV28
d_gene: NA
CDR3aa: CASSFGTDGTGGGYTF
CDR3nt: TGTGCCAGCAGTTTCGGGACGGACGGGACCGGAGGTGGCTACACCTTC

j_gene: TRBJ1-4
abundance: once
v_gene: TRBV5-1
d_gene: NA
CDR3aa: CASSMDTTNEKLFF
CDR3nt: TGCGCCAGCAGCATGGACACAACTAATGAAAAACTGTTTTTT

j_gene: TRBJ2-3
abundance: NA
v_gene: TRBV28
d_gene: TRBD1
CDR3aa: CASRRTGGIADTQYF
CDR3nt: TGTGCCAGCAGACGGACAGGGGGCATCGCAGATACGCAGTATTTT

j_gene: TRBJ2-2
abundance: NA
v_gene: TRBV5-1
d_gene: TRBD1
CDR3aa: CASSSRQGATGELFF
CDR3nt: TGCGCCAGCAGCAGCCGACAGGGGGCCACCGGGGAGCTGTTTTTT

j_gene: TRBJ2-7
abundance: NA
v_gene: TRBV5-1
d_gene: TRBD2
CDR3aa: CASGGSGTPYEQYF
CDR3nt: TGCGCCAGCGGGGGAAGCGGGACCCCCTACGAGCAGTACTTC